The rows below give T cell receptor beta chains drawn from one sample of a study of T-cell memory formation after mild COVID-19. From the 5' RACE reads, TCRdb called clonotypes with MiXCR, one entry per CDR3 protein. The sample has 270,000 or so distinct CDR3 sequences; around 17% are singletons. Material: PBMCs or a T cell subset sorted from them (not recorded which). The receptors were gathered from a man younger than 35 who had mild COVID-19 (a few samples of this study predate the infection). Cell type and time point are not known. Both conserved end residues are part of each CDR3. The D gene is left open where the match is weak. Part of the rows lack a size; the others show once, few, many or a class for expanded clones.

CDR3aa,CDR3nt,j_gene,d_gene,abundance,v_gene
CASSLASRYEQYF,TGTGCCAGCAGCTTAGCTAGCCGGTACGAGCAGTACTTC,TRBJ2-7,-,-,TRBV7-8
CASSQGLGTDTQYF,TGTGCCAGCAGCCAGGGACTTGGCACAGATACGCAGTATTTT,TRBJ2-3,-,many,TRBV5-5
CASSAGTSGYTGELFF,TGCGCCAGCAGCGCGGGGACTAGCGGGTACACCGGGGAGCTGTTTTTT,TRBJ2-2,TRBD2,-,TRBV5-1
CASSFRAPEWTQYF,TGTGCCAGCAGTTTTCGGGCCCCTGAGTGGACCCAGTACTTC,TRBJ2-5,-,-,TRBV6-5
CASSHRERPEAFF,TGCGCCAGCAGCCACAGGGAGCGGCCTGAAGCTTTCTTT,TRBJ1-1,-,-,TRBV4-3
CSVAPRTGNTEAFF,TGCAGCGTCGCCCCACGGACAGGGAACACTGAAGCTTTCTTT,TRBJ1-1,TRBD1,-,TRBV29-1
CASSLAPLSGANVLTF,TGCGCCAGCAGCTTGGCCCCCCTCTCTGGGGCCAACGTCCTGACTTTC,TRBJ2-6,-,few,TRBV5-1
CASSFSGGDQETQYF,TGTGCCAGCAGTTTTAGCGGGGGTGACCAAGAGACCCAGTACTTC,TRBJ2-5,TRBD2,few,TRBV27
CATSRDYTQETQYF,TGTGCCACCAGCAGAGATTACACCCAAGAGACCCAGTACTTC,TRBJ2-5,-,few,TRBV15
CSAGSGDQPQHF,TGCAGTGCTGGATCGGGGGATCAGCCCCAGCATTTT,TRBJ1-5,-,few,TRBV20-1
CSARGTGANVLTF,TGCAGCGCGAGGGGCACTGGGGCCAACGTCCTGACTTTC,TRBJ2-6,-,few,TRBV29-1
CASSGGQLPNYGYTF,TGCGCCAGCAGTGGGGGACAGCTTCCTAACTATGGCTACACCTTC,TRBJ1-2,TRBD1,-,TRBV5-1
CASSLGAVNYGYTF,TGTGCCAGCAGTTTAGGGGCAGTTAACTATGGCTACACCTTC,TRBJ1-2,-,-,TRBV12-3/TRBV12-4
CSVRDRSNTGELFF,TGCAGCGTGAGGGACAGATCGAACACCGGGGAGCTGTTTTTT,TRBJ2-2,TRBD1,-,TRBV29-1
CASSFDSQGNGYTF,TGTGCCAGCAGCTTCGACTCACAGGGAAATGGCTACACCTTC,TRBJ1-2,-,few,TRBV7-9
CASRRGAGETQYF,TGTGCCAGCCGGCGGGGGGCAGGAGAGACCCAGTACTTC,TRBJ2-5,TRBD2,few,TRBV2
CAKGQGVNQPQHF,TGTGCCAAGGGACAGGGGGTCAATCAGCCCCAGCATTTT,TRBJ1-5,-,-,TRBV21-1
CASSRKNTDTQYF,TGCGCCAGCAGCCGAAAGAACACAGATACGCAGTATTTT,TRBJ2-3,-,few,TRBV4-3
CATSRDFRAGNEQFF,TGTGCCACCAGCAGAGATTTTCGCGCGGGCAATGAGCAGTTCTTC,TRBJ2-1,-,few,TRBV15
CASSYKTSGGQETQYF,TGTGCCAGCAGTTACAAGACTAGCGGGGGGCAAGAGACCCAGTACTTC,TRBJ2-5,TRBD2,few,TRBV6-2/TRBV6-3
CASSSRGSGLAFF,TGTGCCAGCAGTTCCCGGGGTTCTGGTCTAGCTTTCTTT,TRBJ1-1,-,few,TRBV12-3/TRBV12-4
CASSLVRGAGYEQYF,TGCGCCAGCAGCTTGGTTCGGGGGGCTGGTTACGAGCAGTACTTC,TRBJ2-7,-,few,TRBV5-1
CASSQDPTAGNTIYF,TGCGCCAGCAGCCAAGATCCGACGGCTGGAAACACCATATATTTT,TRBJ1-3,-,-,TRBV4-3
CACGDGNSPLHF,TGTGCCTGCGGAGACGGAAATTCACCCCTCCACTTT,TRBJ1-6,-,-,TRBV30